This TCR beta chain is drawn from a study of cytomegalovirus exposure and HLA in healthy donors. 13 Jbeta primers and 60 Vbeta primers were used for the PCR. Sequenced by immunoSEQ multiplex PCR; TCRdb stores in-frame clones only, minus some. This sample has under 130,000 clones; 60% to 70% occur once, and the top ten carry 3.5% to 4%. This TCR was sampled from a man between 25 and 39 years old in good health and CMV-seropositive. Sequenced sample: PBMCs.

CDR3 residues: CASSYSEGAGGYTF. The CDR3 DNA follows: TGTGCCAGCAGTTACTCAGAGGGGGCGGGTGGCTACACCTTC. J is TRBJ1-2 and V is TRBV6-5; 7 positions match TRBD1. J was trimmed by 7 bases and V by 0 bases; bases with no gene match: 5. The V gene's germline CDR1 is MNHEY and CDR2 SVGAGI. The CDR3 is made up of 14 amino acids.